This TCR beta chain was sequenced in a study of cytomegalovirus exposure and HLA in healthy donors (dated 2017 in TCRdb). Regarding the study in general: In an earlier analysis of 587 of the donors, under 300 Gb of sequence data and 120 million or so unique TCR beta sequences from about 179 million T cells were reported. Along with the roughly 670-subject first cohort, a separate validation cohort of over a hundred different subjects was used. The T cell repertoires of around 670 subjects were profiled by immunosequencing and related to cytomegalovirus serostatus. An earlier analysis of more than 450 of the donors used high-throughput TCR beta sequencing to judge whether each TCR beta V gene segment behaved as functional or pseudogenic. The number of donors typed differed by locus, with roughly 629-640 for A, B, C, DRB1 and DQB1, roughly 520 for DQA1, 606 for DPA1, and around 460 for DPB1. A later analysis re-analyzed previously published TCR beta repertoires from about 600 donors and added high-resolution HLA genotyping to study TCR occurrence patterns. Donor age, sex, ethnicity and CMV serostatus were compiled together with the repertoire data. Genome-wide SNP genotypes for about three fifths of the roughly 700 donors were used in a later genetic analysis, which treated that subset as a discovery cohort. The study was designed to test whether signatures of past pathogen exposure could be identified by cataloging public T cell receptors. Class I and class II HLA loci were covered by the typing at four-digit resolution. All discovery cohort repertoires had been generated using a single sequencing platform. Across about 370 genotyped donors of the cohort, an average of approximately 220,000 unique TCR beta nucleotide sequences per donor were sequenced, and roughly a sixth of those sequences were non-productive. An early release covering about 600 HLA-typed donors comprised around 300 gigabases of sequencing data and 65 million to 100 million unique TCR sequences. In the later analysis, no new phenotypic data were used to find candidate immune exposures; instead, reliance was placed on TCR beta sequences and their occurrence across donors. To predict cytomegalovirus infection status, the study combined high-throughput TCR immunosequencing, statistical association of individual TCRs with disease status, and machine learning. Among the roughly 400 genotyped donors, approximately 77% belonged to the genetic ancestry cluster associated with self-reported Caucasian donors. A few DR-DQ haplotypes were treated as single units for association and clustering because of strong linkage in the cohort. Results the study describes overall, beyond this receptor: Linkage disequilibrium might explain the correlated functional status among segregating V segments, but an unknown experimental factor could not be excluded. A later analysis associated about 18,000 TCR beta sequences with specific HLA alleles at a false discovery rate of 0.05. The presence/absence analyses assumed that sequencing depth was roughly uniform across donors, and that assumption may not be true. Because counts were too low, roughly 16 rarely observed V segments, including chromosome 9 orphons, were left out of the earlier analysis of some 640 of the donors. In a later analysis, the rate of TCR association differed among HLA loci, with DRB1 alleles having the most associated TCRs and HLA-C alleles having the fewest. A cluster of highly shared sequence variants was judged likely to represent a technical artifact of the sequencing pipeline. V-gene and J-gene trimming of TCR beta chains was associated with a missense DCLRE1C variant in a later genetic analysis, and the association was replicated in an independent cohort. When HLA alleles, especially DR and DQ, strongly co-occurred, TCR associations were difficult to assign to individual alleles. A later analysis found that HLA-associated TCR beta chains were more clonally expanded and had lower generation probabilities than equally common non-associated chains. A few of the identified cytomegalovirus-associated TCR beta chains were confirmed in vitro to be specific for cytomegalovirus antigens. CMV serostatus was the only immune exposure information available for the cohort. While some public TCRs were present in many individuals, most TCR sequences turned up only very rarely across donors. A further reported finding was that TCR beta sequences accurately predicted the HLA-A and HLA-B alleles for most subjects in the first cohort. In an earlier analysis of around 600 of the donors, most TCR beta V segments were observed in productive rearrangements about 87% or about 30% of the time, broadly matching IMGT annotations. Compared with the approximately 720-donor mean, donors in an Asian-associated ancestry cluster had fewer N-insertions in productive TCRs, according to a later genetic analysis. Because HLA typing was missing for some donors at each locus, association tests included only the typed subset. According to a later analysis, parvovirus B19, influenza, CMV and Epstein-Barr virus appeared linked to several top co-occurrence clusters. The authors suggested that the approach could potentially be extended to other disease states and immunological phenotypes. A total of around 150 TCR beta chains were listed by the study as associated with cytomegalovirus. In a later analysis, most CMV-associated TCR beta chains were found to appear HLA-restricted, with HLA associations seemingly driven largely by CMV exposure. Some IMGT-functional V segments, including TRBV6-2 and TRBV6-3, could not be distinguished by the 87-base-pair reads and were therefore excluded. The classifier was reported to diagnose cytomegalovirus status with high specificity and sensitivity in both the original cohort and the validation cohort. This cohort had only TCR beta chains sequenced, and the lack of alpha or paired-chain data limited which features could be detected.

In total, approximately 700 healthy bone marrow donors made up the cohort. At the time of sampling, every cohort member was nominally healthy, though immune exposures that went unrecorded were likely present. The donor tested CMV seropositive, placing the donor among the approximately 290 seropositive members of the cohort. Each donor provided a peripheral blood sample, and peripheral blood mononuclear cells were used for TCR beta sequencing. The Qiagen DNeasy Blood Extraction Kit was used to extract genomic DNA from the blood cell samples. The method was the immunoSEQ multiplex PCR assay. The multiplex PCR relied on a mix of 60 forward primers for TCR Vbeta segments and 13 reverse primers for TCR Jbeta segments. Amplification of the CDR3 region of rearranged TCR beta genes was performed with a multiplex PCR assay on genomic DNA. The Illumina HiSeq System was used to sequence the amplified TCR beta libraries as 87-base-pair reads. The paper's data handling went like this. In a later analysis, tens of millions of unique TCR beta chains were counted across the 650 to 750 repertoires, and around 11 million of these chains were shared by at least two donors. Raw reads were error-corrected and collapsed into unique sequences by a nearest-neighbor algorithm in which closely related sequences were merged to remove PCR and sequencing errors. CDR3 sequences were aligned to IMGT reference sequences to assign V, D and J gene segments. For a sequence to be retained, a match of at least six nucleotides was required to both a V gene segment and a J gene segment. A rearrangement counted as productive if the CDR3 had no stop codons and remained in frame with V and J, and every other rearrangement counted as non-productive. CDR3 was defined according to IMGT convention as the region running from the second conserved V-encoded cysteine to the conserved J-encoded phenylalanine. The earlier analysis of roughly 590 of the donors excluded sequences that lacked an unambiguous match to a single V gene segment. In an earlier analysis of approximately 550 of the donors, V segments were called functional above 56.7% productive rearrangements and were called segregating when the between-donor standard deviation exceeded 5%. A statistical classification framework was developed to diagnose cytomegalovirus status using the catalog of TCR beta chain sequences. In a later analysis, V and J genes were assigned by comparing TCR nucleotide sequences against IMGT/GENE-DB human TR gene sequences. A later analysis assigned CDR3 sequences and most-parsimonious VDJ recombination scenarios with the TCRdist pipeline. A later analysis defined each TCR beta chain by its CDR3 amino acid sequence plus V-gene family, and excluded reads lacking a unique V-gene family. A later analysis removed 450 to 600 highly shared, low-generation-probability nucleotide sequences to deal with suspected cross-contamination and a sequencing artifact. In a later analysis, a clonal expansion index for each public chain was calculated from normalized within-repertoire ranks of inferred template counts. In a later analysis, generation probabilities were computed using a VDJ recombination model fitted to out-of-frame rearrangements, and the results were checked against IGoR. In a later analysis, TCR-TCR, TCR-HLA and TCR-CMV co-occurrence was scored with hypergeometric tests, and a repertoire-size bias correction was applied to TCR pairs. In a later analysis, false discovery rates were estimated by permuting HLA or CMV assignments 20 times. In a later analysis, co-occurring TCRs were grouped using DBSCAN, and TCRdist sequence similarity was added for clustering within HLA-allele-positive subsets. Repertoires with fewer than 30,000 or more than 120,000 public chains were left out of co-occurrence clustering, as were a few repertoires with anomalous nucleotide sharing. In TCRdb, the immuneACCESS table is reduced to in-frame sequences with V and J assigned. These tables do not hold every clone; where another copy was compared, an unresolved V gene accounts for under half, and the others remain unexplained. From that table come the V and J calls and clone size; the DNA was used to work out D and trimming. This sample gives 130,000 to 150,000 clones in total; 75% to 80% of them show up just once. Around 3% of the sample is held by the ten biggest clonotypes.

The CDR3 contains 16 residues, cysteine and phenylalanine counted. CDR3 DNA is the only sequence kept; it has 48 bases, read in frame from the first base. Clipping removes 2 bases from V and 7 bases from J, with 6 as the unmatched junction base count. CDR1 and CDR2 are drawn from the germline V gene: MNHNS, SASEGT. About this clone: No antigen is known for it. Per-base quality was not reported, and no clone a single base away is much larger than it.

This chain is built from TRBV6-1 and TRBJ1-4, with 11 bases matching TRBD1. The receptor was isolated from a man in his forties or fifties in good health and CMV-seropositive. The specimen was PBMCs. This receptor has the CDR3 CASSETSGTGGEKLFF. The nucleotide sequence reads as follows: TGTGCCAGCAGTGAAACCTCCGGGACAGGGGGTGAAAAACTGTTTTTT.